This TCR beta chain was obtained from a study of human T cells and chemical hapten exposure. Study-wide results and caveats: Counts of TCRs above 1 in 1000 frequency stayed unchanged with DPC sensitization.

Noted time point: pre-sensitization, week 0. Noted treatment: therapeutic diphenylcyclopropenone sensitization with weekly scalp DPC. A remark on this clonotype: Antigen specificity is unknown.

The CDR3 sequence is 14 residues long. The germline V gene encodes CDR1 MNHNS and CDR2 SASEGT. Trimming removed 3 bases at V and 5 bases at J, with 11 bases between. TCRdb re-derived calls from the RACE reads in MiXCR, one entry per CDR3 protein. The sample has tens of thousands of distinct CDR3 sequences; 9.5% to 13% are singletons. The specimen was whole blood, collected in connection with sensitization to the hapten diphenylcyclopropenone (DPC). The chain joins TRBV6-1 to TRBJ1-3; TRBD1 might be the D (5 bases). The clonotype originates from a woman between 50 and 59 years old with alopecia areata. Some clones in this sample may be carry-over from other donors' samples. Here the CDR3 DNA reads TGTGCCAGCAGTGACGGGACGGACAGAAACACCATATATTTT. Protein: CASSDGTDRNTIYF.